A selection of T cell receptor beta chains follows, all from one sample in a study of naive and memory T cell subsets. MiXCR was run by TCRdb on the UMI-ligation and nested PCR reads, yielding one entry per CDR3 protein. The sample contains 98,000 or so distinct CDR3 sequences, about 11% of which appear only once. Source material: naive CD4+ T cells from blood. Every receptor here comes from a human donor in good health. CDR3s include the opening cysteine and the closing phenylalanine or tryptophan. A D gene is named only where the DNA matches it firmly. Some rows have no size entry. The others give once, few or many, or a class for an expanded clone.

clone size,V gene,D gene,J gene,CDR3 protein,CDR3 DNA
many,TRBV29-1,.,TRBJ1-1,CSVTRGPLNTEAFF,TGCAGCGTTACCAGGGGACCTCTGAACACTGAAGCTTTCTTT
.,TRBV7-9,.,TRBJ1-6,CASSLAPGASPLHF,TGTGCCAGCAGCTTAGCGCCAGGGGCTTCACCCCTCCACTTT
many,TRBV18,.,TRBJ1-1,CASSPIDGQRGTEAFF,TGTGCCAGCTCACCAATAGACGGCCAGCGAGGGACTGAAGCTTTCTTT
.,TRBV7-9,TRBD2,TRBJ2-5,CASSLRLAGEETQYF,TGTGCCAGCAGCCTCCGGCTAGCGGGAGAAGAGACCCAGTACTTC
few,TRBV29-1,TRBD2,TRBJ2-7,CSGTGGRGPSEQYF,TGCAGCGGGACGGGGGGACGGGGACCTAGCGAGCAGTACTTC
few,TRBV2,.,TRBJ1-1,CASLPDRLLNTEAFF,TGTGCCAGCCTACCTGACAGGCTACTGAACACTGAAGCTTTCTTT
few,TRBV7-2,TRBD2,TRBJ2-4,CASSQSTGGQYF,TGTGCCAGCAGCCAGAGTACGGGGGGGCAGTACTTC
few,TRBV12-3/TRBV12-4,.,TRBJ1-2,CASSSKPGKYYGYTF,TGTGCCAGCAGTTCCAAACCAGGGAAATACTATGGCTACACCTTC
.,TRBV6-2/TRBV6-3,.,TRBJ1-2,CASSWTGVHGYTF,TGTGCCAGCAGTTGGACTGGGGTACATGGCTACACCTTC
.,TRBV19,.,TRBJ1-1,CASSMRETEAFF,TGTGCCAGTAGTATGAGGGAAACTGAAGCTTTCTTT
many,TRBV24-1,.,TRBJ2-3,CATSPGREDTQYF,TGTGCCACCAGTCCCGGACGGGAAGATACGCAGTATTTT